This paragraph covers one T cell receptor (beta chain) sequence. The data originate from a study of blood T cells in healthy people across ages. This CDR3 is built from 14 residues. Trimming at V came to 5 bases and at J to 0 bases, leaving 5 bases not matched to a gene. Germline CDR1 and CDR2: SQVTM and ANQGSEA. Combining a sample-barcoded 5' primer with a J-beta primer mix, a second PCR ran for about 6 to 11 cycles. From the 5' RACE reads, TCRdb called clonotypes with MiXCR, one entry per CDR3 protein. The repertoire has 850,000 to 1,000,000 distinct CDR3 sequences, 40% to 60% of them found once; the top ten carry roughly 12%.

The J gene is TRBJ2-7, the V gene TRBV29-1; TRBD2 matches 9 bases. The sequence was collected from a man aged 30-40 years in good health. Specimen: blood. Here the CDR3 reads CSVRLAESSYEQYF. DNA for the CDR3: TGCAGCGTTAGACTAGCGGAAAGCTCCTACGAGCAGTACTTC.